A single T cell receptor beta chain is shown here with its context. The CDR3 is made up of 13 amino acids. Germline V gives CDR1 SGHAT, CDR2 FQDESV (reference sequence). Trimming took 1 base from V and 5 from J, leaving 9 bases between them. This sample was taken from a study of blood T cell repertoires in COVID-19. As for the study in general: COVID-19 samples from acute and convalescent phases originated in the United States, Italy and Spain.

Those enrolled in Seattle joined during active infection and were followed longitudinally afterward. Profiling relied on immunoSEQ multiplex PCR, and the TCRdb table lists in-frame clones only, not all of them. The data contain 98,000 or so clones, around 90% of them singletons. The chain links TRBV11-1 to TRBJ2-7; perhaps TRBD2 as D (7 bases). The sequence was collected from a man in his sixties with COVID-19, enrolled during active disease. The sequenced sample consisted of peripheral blood. CDR3 coding DNA: TGTGCCAGCAGCTTAGGCGGGGGCAACGAGCAGTACTTC. This encodes CASSLGGGNEQYF.